This note documents a single TCR beta chain sequence. Authors' processing steps: Nucleated cell number was recorded as an estimate derived from reference gene primer amplification. Generated by immunoSEQ multiplex PCR, the TCRdb table keeps only in-frame clones and is missing some. Clone size and the V and J calls come from that table; the DNA yielded D and trimming. The sample comprises fewer than 150,000 clones, 84% of which are singletons, and roughly 8.1% rests with the top ten. These data belong to a study of blood T cell repertoires in COVID-19. Across the whole study: Sites in the United States, Italy and Spain provided acute and convalescent COVID-19 samples.

The V end lost 8 bases, the J end lost 7 bases, and 23 bases lay between the germline ends. CDR1 is LNHDA and CDR2 is SQIVND in the germline V gene (reference sequence). This CDR3 has 15 residues. This chain joins TRBV19 and TRBJ1-2, with TRBD1 as a possible D gene (5 bases). This receptor was taken from a woman aged 40 to 50 with acute or convalescent COVID-19. The sequencing sample was made of peripheral blood. The DNA of the CDR3 is TGTGCCAGTTCCCCGGATTTGGGGGGGGGTCGTGGCTACACCTTC. Protein: CASSPDLGGGRGYTF. Looking up the rest from reference TRBV19 and TRBJ1-2 gives the full variable domain: DGGITQSPKYLFRKEGQNVTLSCEQNLNHDAMYWYRQDPGQGLRLIYYSQIVNDFQKGDIAEGYSVSREKKESFPLTVTSAQKNPTAFYLCASSPDLGGGRGYTFGSGTRLTVV.